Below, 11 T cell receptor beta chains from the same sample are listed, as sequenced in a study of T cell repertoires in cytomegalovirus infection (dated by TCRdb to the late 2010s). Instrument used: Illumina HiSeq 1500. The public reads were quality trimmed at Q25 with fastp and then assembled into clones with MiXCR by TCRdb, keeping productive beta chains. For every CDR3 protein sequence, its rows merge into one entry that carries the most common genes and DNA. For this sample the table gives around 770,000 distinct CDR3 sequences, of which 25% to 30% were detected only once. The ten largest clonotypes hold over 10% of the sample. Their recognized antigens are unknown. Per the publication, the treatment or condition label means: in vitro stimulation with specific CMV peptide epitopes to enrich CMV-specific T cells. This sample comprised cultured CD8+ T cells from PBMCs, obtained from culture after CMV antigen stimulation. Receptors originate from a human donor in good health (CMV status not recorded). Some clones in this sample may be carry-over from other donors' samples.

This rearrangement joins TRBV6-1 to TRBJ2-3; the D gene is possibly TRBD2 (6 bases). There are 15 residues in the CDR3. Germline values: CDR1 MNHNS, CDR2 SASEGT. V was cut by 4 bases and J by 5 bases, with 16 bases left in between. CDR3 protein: CASSGVPGGKDTQYF. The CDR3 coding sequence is TGTGCCAGCAGTGGGGTACCAGGAGGGAAAGATACGCAGTATTTT.

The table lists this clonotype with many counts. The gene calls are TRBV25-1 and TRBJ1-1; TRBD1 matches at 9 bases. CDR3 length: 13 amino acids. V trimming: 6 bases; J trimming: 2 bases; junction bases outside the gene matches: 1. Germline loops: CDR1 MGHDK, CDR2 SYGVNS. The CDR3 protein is CASRDRGNTEAFF. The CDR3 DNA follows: TGTGCCAGCAGGGACAGGGGAAACACTGAAGCTTTCTTT.

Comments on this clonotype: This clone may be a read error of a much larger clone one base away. The CDR3 reads CASSLWASGGTDTQYF. The CDR3 nucleotides read TGTGCCAGCAGCTTATGGGCTAGCGGGGGCACAGATACGCAGTATTTT. This chain connects TRBV7-3 to TRBJ2-3, with 9 bases lining up with TRBD2. Unmatched junction bases numbered 4, after V lost 2 bases and J lost 1 base. The length of the CDR3 is 16 residues. Germline CDR1 reads SGHTA; CDR2 reads FQGTGA.

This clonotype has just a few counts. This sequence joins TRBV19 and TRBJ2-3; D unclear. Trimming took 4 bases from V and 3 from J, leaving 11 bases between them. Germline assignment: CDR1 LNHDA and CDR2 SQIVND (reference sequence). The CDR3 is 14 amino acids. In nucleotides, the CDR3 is TGTGCCAGTAGTACTTACTCAGGAACAGATACGCAGTATTTT. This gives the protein CASSTYSGTDTQYF. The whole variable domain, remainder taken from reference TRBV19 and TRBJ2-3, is DGGITQSPKYLFRKEGQNVTLSCEQNLNHDAMYWYRQDPGQGLRLIYYSQIVNDFQKGDIAEGYSVSREKKESFPLTVTSAQKNPTAFYLCASSTYSGTDTQYFGPGTRLTVL.

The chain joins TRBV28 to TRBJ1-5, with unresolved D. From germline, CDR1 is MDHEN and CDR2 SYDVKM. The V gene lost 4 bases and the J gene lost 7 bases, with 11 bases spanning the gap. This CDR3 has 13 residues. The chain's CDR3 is CASSSPVVQPQHF. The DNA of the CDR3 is TGTGCCAGCAGTTCCCCGGTTGTGCAGCCCCAGCATTTT.

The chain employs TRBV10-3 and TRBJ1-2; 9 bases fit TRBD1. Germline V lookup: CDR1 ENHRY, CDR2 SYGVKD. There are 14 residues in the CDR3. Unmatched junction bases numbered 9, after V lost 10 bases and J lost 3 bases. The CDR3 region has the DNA TGTGCCACTCTCTGGGACAGGGTAGACTATGGCTACACCTTC. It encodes CATLWDRVDYGYTF.

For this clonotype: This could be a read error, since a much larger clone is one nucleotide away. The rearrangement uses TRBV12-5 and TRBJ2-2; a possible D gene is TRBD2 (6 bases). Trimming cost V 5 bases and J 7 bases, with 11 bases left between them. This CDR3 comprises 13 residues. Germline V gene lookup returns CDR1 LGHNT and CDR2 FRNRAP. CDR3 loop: CASGGTFDGELFF. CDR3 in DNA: TGTGCTAGTGGTGGGACTTTCGACGGGGAGCTGTTTTTT. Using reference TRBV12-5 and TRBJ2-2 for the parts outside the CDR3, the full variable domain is DARVTQTPRHKVTEMGQEVTMRCQPILGHNTVFWYRQTMMQGLELLAYFRNRAPLDDSGMPKDRFSAEMPDATLATLKIQPSEPRDSAVYFCASGGTFDGELFFGEGSRLTVL.

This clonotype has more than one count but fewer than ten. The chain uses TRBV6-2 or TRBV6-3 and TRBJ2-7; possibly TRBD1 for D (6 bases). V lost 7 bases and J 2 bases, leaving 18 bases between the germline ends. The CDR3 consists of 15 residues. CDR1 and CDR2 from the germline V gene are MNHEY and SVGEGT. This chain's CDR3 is CASKNPTGPTYEQYV. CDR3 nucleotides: TGTGCCAGCAAGAACCCGACAGGTCCTACCTACGAGCAGTACGTC.

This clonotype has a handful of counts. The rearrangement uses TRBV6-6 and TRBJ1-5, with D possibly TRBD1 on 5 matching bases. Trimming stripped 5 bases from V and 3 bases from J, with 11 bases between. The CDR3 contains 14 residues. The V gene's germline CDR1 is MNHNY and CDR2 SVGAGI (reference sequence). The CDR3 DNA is TGTGCCAGCAGTGCGGGGGATGACAATCAGCCCCAGCATTTT. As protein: CASSAGDDNQPQHF.

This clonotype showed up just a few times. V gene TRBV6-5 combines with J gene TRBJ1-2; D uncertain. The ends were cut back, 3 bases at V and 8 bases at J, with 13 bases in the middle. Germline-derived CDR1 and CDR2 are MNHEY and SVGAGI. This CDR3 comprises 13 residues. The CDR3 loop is CASSYGPGDGYTF. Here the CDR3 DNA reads TGTGCCAGCAGTTATGGGCCAGGCGACGGCTACACCTTC.

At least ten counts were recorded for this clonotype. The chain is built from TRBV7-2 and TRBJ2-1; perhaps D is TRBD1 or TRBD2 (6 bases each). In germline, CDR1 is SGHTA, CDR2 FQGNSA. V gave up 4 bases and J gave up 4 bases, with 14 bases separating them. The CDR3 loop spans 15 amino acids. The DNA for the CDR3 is TGTGCCAGCAGCTCCCGGGGGCCAGGTTACAATGAGCAGTTCTTC. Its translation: CASSSRGPGYNEQFF.